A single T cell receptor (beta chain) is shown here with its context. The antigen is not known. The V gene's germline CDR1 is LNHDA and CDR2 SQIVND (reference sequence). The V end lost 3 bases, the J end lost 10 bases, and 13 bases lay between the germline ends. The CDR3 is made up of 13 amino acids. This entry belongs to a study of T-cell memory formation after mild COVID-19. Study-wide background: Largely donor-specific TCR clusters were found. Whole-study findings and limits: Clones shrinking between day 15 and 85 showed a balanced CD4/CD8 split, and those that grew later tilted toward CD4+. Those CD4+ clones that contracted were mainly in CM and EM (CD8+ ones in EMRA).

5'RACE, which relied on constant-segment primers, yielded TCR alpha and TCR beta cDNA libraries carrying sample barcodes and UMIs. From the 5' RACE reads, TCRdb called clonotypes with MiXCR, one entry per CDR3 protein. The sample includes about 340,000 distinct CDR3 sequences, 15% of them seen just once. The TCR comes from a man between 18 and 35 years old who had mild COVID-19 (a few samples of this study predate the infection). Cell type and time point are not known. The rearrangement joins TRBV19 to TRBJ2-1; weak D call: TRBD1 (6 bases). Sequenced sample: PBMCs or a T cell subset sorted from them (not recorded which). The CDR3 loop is CASSILGAGEQFF. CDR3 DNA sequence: TGTGCCAGTAGTATCCTGGGGGCCGGGGAGCAGTTCTTC. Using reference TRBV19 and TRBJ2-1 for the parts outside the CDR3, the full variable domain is DGGITQSPKYLFRKEGQNVTLSCEQNLNHDAMYWYRQDPGQGLRLIYYSQIVNDFQKGDIAEGYSVSREKKESFPLTVTSAQKNPTAFYLCASSILGAGEQFFGPGTRLTVL.